This T cell receptor beta chain was documented in a study of regulatory T cells in long-lasting Graves disease. Concerning this clonotype: What it recognizes is unknown.

The time point denotes: persistent/refractory GD, antithyroid drugs over 5 years with positive TRAb. The TCR library was made from RNA that had been extracted from PBMCs in TRIzol. Study observations and caveats: The study examined only peripheral blood, not thyroid tissue.

According to the study, TCR beta libraries were built with iRepertoire HTBI primers and CDR3-region Arm-PCR. Using its own MiXCR run on the multiplex PCR reads, TCRdb lists one record per CDR3 protein. The profile shows roughly 450,000 distinct CDR3 sequences, roughly a quarter of them singletons. The sequence was obtained from a female donor with Graves disease. The sample consisted of peripheral blood mononuclear cells (PBMCs), taken when the disease was refractory, from a patient treated with antithyroid drugs.

CDR3 sequence (DNA): TGTGCCAGCAGTTTAAGGCAGGGGAGTTCGCACACTGAAGCTTTCTTT. This codes for CASSLRQGSSHTEAFF. The chain combines TRBV12-3 or TRBV12-4 with TRBJ1-1; a possible D gene is TRBD1 (6 bases). Deletions cut 2 bases from V and 3 bases from J, with 16 bases between. CDR3 length: 16 amino acids.